Listed below are T cell receptor beta chains from one sample, sequenced in a study of T cell responses to AZD1222 COVID-19 vaccine. TCRdb's copy holds only in-frame clones and misses some; the assay was immunoSEQ multiplex PCR. The sample has some 160,000 clones, approximately 89% seen once; the top ten hold 4.4%. The source material was peripheral blood, sampled on day 0 of AZD1222 vaccination. The receptors were gathered from an adult in good health. Both conserved end residues are part of each CDR3. Clone size appears in some rows only: once, few, many, or a class for an expanded clone.

abundance,v_gene,CDR3aa
.,TRBV29-1,CSVEEAANQPQHF
.,TRBV5-6,CASSLAGTSGIYEQYF
.,TRBV6-5,CASSYSNWITDTQYF
.,TRBV12-3/TRBV12-4,CASSLIYQPQHF
.,TRBV5-1,CASSLLMGEAGNEQFF
.,TRBV19,CASSIMDSSYEQYF
few,TRBV29-1,CSPGQFNEKLFF
few,TRBV18,CASSPSGRDSPLHF
.,TRBV3-1/TRBV3-2,CASLKDGQGGDEQYF
.,TRBV4-1,CASSHTDTQYF
.,TRBV2,CASGSYYEQYF
.,TRBV10-1,CASSHEKLFF
.,TRBV6-5,CASRRDRDTGELFF
few,TRBV4-1,CASSTQGASSGNTIYF
.,TRBV7-2,CASSPLGGSGSNTQYF
.,TRBV15,CATSRGRGEGGYTF
.,TRBV7-6,CASTSRDNYEQYF